This T cell receptor (beta chain) was sequenced in a study of shared clonotypes between healthy human individuals. With regard to this clone: What it binds is not known. This same CDR3 is encoded by further DNA sequences in the sample.

The study's findings and limits: Approximately 4.6% of naive CD4 clonotypes were common to a few donors.

The germline gives CDR1 SEHNR, CDR2 FQNEAQ (reference sequence). The junction had 5 bases not matched to a gene; V was cut back by 3 bases and J by 5 bases. The length of the CDR3 is 15 residues. Terminally differentiated effector memory CD45RA+ cells were excluded by CCR7 positive selection of CD45RO-negative cells. Every one of the donors was a Caucasian adult that lived in Nashville, Tennessee. The study ran the assay at deep level. TCRdb's table, derived via immunoSEQ multiplex PCR, lists solely in-frame clones and lacks some. The sample contains about 2.2 million clones, 85% to 95% of which appear only once.

This chain joins TRBV7-9 and TRBJ2-1; 9 nucleotides line up with TRBD2. Material: naive CD8+ T cells from PBMCs. The TCR comes from a man aged 18 to 29 in good health. Some clones in this sample may be carry-over from other donors' samples. The CDR3 here is CASSFLAGKNNEQFF. The CDR3 bases are TGTGCCAGCAGCTTCCTAGCGGGAAAAAACAATGAGCAGTTCTTC.